These 22 T cell receptor beta chains were sequenced from one sample in a study of PD-L1 blockade in urothelial cancer (dated by TCRdb to 2016 to 2017). Library creation used the immunoSEQ multiplex PCR assay. TCRdb obtained this table from immuneACCESS and retained in-frame rearrangements with V and J assigned. These tables miss some clones; where compared with another copy, unresolved V genes account for less than half of the shortfall, and the remainder is unexplained. The sample table shows 70,000 to 95,000 clones, and roughly 90% are seen once. Around 0.94% of the sample rests with the top ten. In light of the paper, this sample's time point label describes: pretreatment peripheral blood. This specimen consisted of PBMCs, obtained around atezolizumab (anti-PD-L1) treatment. The receptors were gathered from an elderly woman with urothelial cancer.

The chain is built from TRBV19 and TRBJ2-6; D is unclear. Germline values: CDR1 LNHDA, CDR2 SQIVND (reference sequence). Trimming removed 9 bases from V and 0 bases from J, with 3 bases in between. The CDR3 contains 12 residues. Here the CDR3 DNA reads TGTGCCAGCCTCTCTGGGGCCAACGTCCTGACTTTC. Encoded protein: CASLSGANVLTF.

DNA of the CDR3: TGTGCCAGCACCCCCTGGGGCGGGAGTTACAATGAGCAGTTCTTC. Its translation: CASTPWGGSYNEQFF. The chain recombines TRBV6-5 with TRBJ2-1; 7 nucleotides line up with TRBD2. V lost 7 bases and J lost 4; bases outside the gene matches: 10. This CDR3 comprises 15 residues. Germline lookup yields CDR1 MNHEY and CDR2 SVGAGI.

The chain has TRBV6-1 and TRBJ1-5, with 12 bases lining up with TRBD1. CDR3 size: 15 residues. V lost 6 bases to trimming and J lost 7 bases; unmatched junction nucleotides: 7. Germline lookup yields CDR1 MNHNS and CDR2 SASEGT. CDR3: CASRPGQGAGQPQHF. The CDR3, as DNA: TGTGCCAGCAGGCCGGGACAGGGGGCCGGCCAGCCCCAGCATTTT.

V and J are TRBV20-1 and TRBJ2-1, with D maybe TRBD1 (5 bases). CDR1 is DFQATT, CDR2 SNEGSKA, per germline (reference sequence). The CDR3 has 11 amino acids. Trimming cost V 6 bases and J 6 bases, with 9 bases left between them. As DNA, the CDR3 is TGCAGTGCGGAAAGGGGCAATGAGCAGTTCTTC. It translates to CSAERGNEQFF.

This chain uses TRBV9 with TRBJ2-7; 10 bases fit TRBD2. The junction had 5 bases not matched to a gene; V was cut back by 3 bases and J by 2 bases. Per germline, CDR1 SGDLS and CDR2 YYNGEE. The CDR3 loop spans 15 amino acids. The CDR3 coding sequence is TGTGCCAGCAGCGAACTAGCGGGAAGAACCTACGAGCAGTACTTC. Translation gives CASSELAGRTYEQYF.

The rearrangement links TRBV7-9 to TRBJ2-3; a possible D gene is TRBD1 (6 bases). Trimming cost V 3 bases and J 5 bases, with 9 bases left between them. CDR1 is SEHNR, CDR2 FQNEAQ, per germline (reference sequence). The CDR3 consists of 13 residues. CDR3 DNA sequence: TGTGCCAGCAGCTTGGGGGCGGTAGATACGCAGTATTTT. This gives the protein CASSLGAVDTQYF. Using reference TRBV7-9 and TRBJ2-3 for the parts outside the CDR3, the full variable domain is DTGVSQNPRHKITKRGQNVTFRCDPISEHNRLYWYRQTLGQGPEFLTYFQNEAQLEKSRLLSDRFSAERPKGSFSTLEIQRTEQGDSAMYLCASSLGAVDTQYFGPGTRLTVL.

The chain couples TRBV5-4 to TRBJ1-3; no clear D. V lost 1 base and J lost 0, with 8 bases in between. The CDR3 length is 15 residues. The germline CDR1 and CDR2 sequences are SGHNT and YYREEE (reference sequence). The CDR3 DNA follows: TGTGCCAGCAGCTTGCGGTCCCTCTCTGGAAACACCATATATTTT. Its protein product is CASSLRSLSGNTIYF.

The chain's CDR3 is CASSFSDSGSYEQYF. CDR3 DNA: TGTGCCAGCAGCTTTTCCGACAGCGGGAGTTACGAGCAGTACTTC. The genes are TRBV7-2 and TRBJ2-7, with 8 bases matching TRBD2. The CDR3 consists of 15 residues. Germline V gene sequence: CDR1 SGHTA, CDR2 FQGNSA. V lost 3 bases and J lost 4; bases outside the gene matches: 8. Based on the CDR3 plus reference TRBV7-2 and TRBJ2-7, the full variable domain is GAGVSQSPSNKVTEKGKDVELRCDPISGHTALYWYRQSLGQGLEFLIYFQGNSAPDKSGLPSDRFSAERTGGSVSTLTIQRTQQEDSAVYLCASSFSDSGSYEQYFGPGTRLTVT.

The rearrangement uses TRBV5-4 and TRBJ1-1; D is uncertain. This CDR3 has 13 amino acids. The V end lost 0 bases, the J end lost 1 base, and 4 bases lay between the germline ends. Germline lookup yields CDR1 SGHNT and CDR2 YYREEE (reference sequence). The CDR3 sequence: CASSLAQNTEAFF. The CDR3, as DNA: TGTGCCAGCAGCTTGGCCCAGAACACTGAAGCTTTCTTT.

This clone was picked up one time. This chain links TRBV10-1 with TRBJ2-1; TRBD2 matches 9 bases. Germline CDR1 reads WNHNN; CDR2 reads SYGVQD (reference sequence). The CDR3 totals 18 residues. Trimming at V came to 0 bases and at J to 0 bases, leaving 6 bases not matched to a gene. CDR3 sequence reads: CASSESTSGPLSYNEQFF. Written as DNA, the CDR3 is TGCGCCAGCAGTGAGTCCACTAGCGGGCCTCTCTCCTACAATGAGCAGTTCTTC.

The chain is built from TRBV10-3 and TRBJ2-1; 10 bases match TRBD2. Germline assignment: CDR1 ENHRY and CDR2 SYGVKD. The junction had 11 bases not matched to a gene; V was cut back by 8 bases and J by 7 bases. CDR3 length: 15 amino acids. The CDR3 DNA reads TGTGCCATCGGCCCTGGGACTAGCGCGCCGAATGAGCAGTTCTTC. Its translation is CAIGPGTSAPNEQFF.

CDR3 coding DNA: TGTGTTTCGCAGGTGTCAGGGGTTTATGAAAAACTGTTTTTT. It translates to CVSQVSGVYEKLFF. V is TRBV2 and J is TRBJ1-4, with D possibly being TRBD1 (6 bases). CDR3 length: 14 residues. CDR1 and CDR2 (germline): SNHLY, FYNNEI.

The chain has TRBV5-1 and TRBJ1-1; D remains unclear. Germline lookup yields CDR1 SGHRS and CDR2 YFSETQ. Trimming shortened V by 3 bases and J by 1 base, and 13 bases separated the two germline ends. The CDR3 length is 15 residues. The CDR3 region has the DNA TGCGCCAGCAGCTCGGGAGGTTCTCCGAACACTGAAGCTTTCTTT. This sequence encodes CASSSGGSPNTEAFF. Based on the CDR3 plus reference TRBV5-1 and TRBJ1-1, the full variable domain is KAGVTQTPRYLIKTRGQQVTLSCSPISGHRSVSWYQQTPGQGLQFLFEYFSETQRNKGNFPGRFSGRQFSNSRSEMNVSTLELGDSALYLCASSSGGSPNTEAFFGQGTRLTVV.

The rearrangement links TRBV9 to TRBJ2-3, with 10 positions matching TRBD1. The CDR3 length is 16 residues. The J segment lost 0 bases and the V segment lost 3 bases, leaving 4 bases of the junction unmatched. Germline CDR1 and CDR2: SGDLS and YYNGEE. The CDR3 region has the DNA TGTGCCAGCAGCGGAGGGGACAGGGGAAGCACAGATACGCAGTATTTT. It is translated as CASSGGDRGSTDTQYF. Variable domain in full (rest from reference TRBV9 and TRBJ2-3): DSGVTQTPKHLITATGQRVTLRCSPRSGDLSVYWYQQSLDQGLQFLIQYYNGEERAKGNILERFSAQQFPDLHSELNLSSLELGDSALYFCASSGGDRGSTDTQYFGPGTRLTVL.

The gene calls are TRBV7-9 and TRBJ2-7, with 9 nucleotides matching TRBD2. J was trimmed by 7 bases and V by 0 bases; bases with no gene match: 13. This CDR3 region has 17 residues. CDR1 and CDR2 (germline): SEHNR, FQNEAQ (reference sequence). Here the CDR3 reads CASSLAGGGAGAREQYF. In nucleotides, the CDR3 is TGTGCCAGCAGCTTAGCCGGCGGGGGGGCGGGAGCACGGGAGCAGTACTTC.

This chain connects TRBV14 to TRBJ2-1; TRBD1 agrees at 7 bases. The V segment lost 5 bases and the J segment 4 bases; nucleotides outside the gene matches: 5. The CDR3 totals 14 residues. Germline loops: CDR1 SGHDN, CDR2 FVKESK. Here the CDR3 DNA reads TGTGCCAGCAGCAAATCGACAGGGTACAATGAGCAGTTCTTC. It is translated as CASSKSTGYNEQFF.

The V call is TRBV28, the J call TRBJ2-7; the match to TRBD1 covers 9 bases. Trimming cost V 3 bases and J 3 bases; bases outside gene matches: 3. The CDR3 loop spans 14 amino acids. Germline CDR1 is MDHEN and CDR2 is SYDVKM. The CDR3 sequence: CASSLGTGFYEQYF. DNA of the CDR3: TGTGCCAGCAGTTTGGGGACAGGGTTCTACGAGCAGTACTTC.

The V gene is TRBV19, the J gene TRBJ1-3; D is unresolved. Germline CDR1 reads LNHDA; CDR2 reads SQIVND (reference sequence). The CDR3 spans 15 residues. Between the trimmed V and J ends, which lost 7 bases and 4 bases, there was a span of 17 bases. This CDR3 reads CASNPRAPSGNTIYF. As DNA, the CDR3 is TGTGCCAGTAATCCTCGTGCGCCATCGGGAAACACCATATATTTT. Complete variable domain (other parts from reference TRBV19 and TRBJ1-3): DGGITQSPKYLFRKEGQNVTLSCEQNLNHDAMYWYRQDPGQGLRLIYYSQIVNDFQKGDIAEGYSVSREKKESFPLTVTSAQKNPTAFYLCASNPRAPSGNTIYFGEGSWLTVV.

The chain links TRBV18 to TRBJ2-1; 7 positions agree with TRBD2. Unmatched junction bases numbered 17, after V lost 3 bases and J lost 6 bases. This CDR3 has 18 amino acids. Germline V gene lookup returns CDR1 KGHSH and CDR2 LQKENI. In DNA form, the CDR3 reads TGTGCCAGCTCACCGGTTGTTGAGGGAAGGGACTACGTCAATGAGCAGTTCTTC. Translating it yields CASSPVVEGRDYVNEQFF.

The chain links TRBV2 to TRBJ1-5; D possibly corresponds to TRBD1 (6 bases). The germline CDR1 and CDR2 sequences are SNHLY and FYNNEI. The CDR3 is made up of 14 amino acids. V was pared by 4 bases and J by 1 base, with 8 bases between. CDR3 coding DNA: TGTGCCAGCAGTGGGGGGCCGAGCAATCAGCCCCAGCATTTT. Amino acid sequence: CASSGGPSNQPQHF.

The chain has TRBV5-1 and TRBJ2-7; 8 bases are shared with TRBD1. The V and J ends lost 4 bases and 0 bases, in that order; junction bases with no gene match: 3. There are 14 residues in the CDR3. Germline V CDR1 and CDR2: SGHRS, YFSETQ. The CDR3 sequence: CASSIGQGSYEQYF. CDR3 nucleotides: TGCGCCAGCAGCATCGGACAGGGCTCCTACGAGCAGTACTTC.

V is TRBV10-3 and J is TRBJ2-2, with D tentatively TRBD1 (6 bases). The CDR3 spans 14 residues. V lost 8 bases and J 1 base, leaving 11 bases between the germline ends. Germline loops: CDR1 ENHRY, CDR2 SYGVKD. The CDR3 region is CAIGGQRNTGELFF. CDR3 DNA sequence: TGTGCCATCGGGGGACAACGGAACACCGGGGAGCTGTTTTTT.